The next 27 T cell receptor beta chains were all read from a single sample in a study of T-cell reconstitution after alpha-beta-depleted transplantation in children. TCRbeta library preparation incorporated unique molecular identifiers. TCRdb processed the PCR reads anew with MiXCR; each CDR3 protein has one entry. Of about 590,000 distinct CDR3 sequences listed, around 13% are singletons. This material consisted of PBMCs, mostly from graft donor cells, taken 360 days after TCRalphabeta/CD19-depleted stem cell transplant. Receptors originate from a male patient younger than 18 who had a stem cell transplant for acute myeloid leukemia, so the T cells may come from the graft donor.

The chain employs TRBV7-9 and TRBJ1-2; 8 bases fit TRBD1. The CDR3 length is 15 residues. Looked up from germline, CDR1 is SEHNR and CDR2 is FQNEAQ (reference sequence). The ends lost 2 bases at V and 3 bases at J; junction bases unmatched: 5. Written as DNA, the CDR3 is TGTGCCAGCAGCTTATTCCAGGGGGCATACTATGGCTACACCTTC. It specifies CASSLFQGAYYGYTF.

The chain links TRBV20-1 to TRBJ2-7; the match to TRBD2 covers 9 bases. The CDR3 is 13 residues long. In germline, CDR1 is DFQATT, CDR2 SNEGSKA (reference sequence). After removal of 6 bases from V and 4 bases from J, the junction contained 7 bases not matched to a gene. DNA of the CDR3: TGCAGTGCACCAAAGCTAGCGGGGTACGAGCAGTACTTC. This codes for CSAPKLAGYEQYF.

V usage is TRBV19 and J usage is TRBJ1-1; D might be TRBD1 (6 bases). Germline loops: CDR1 LNHDA, CDR2 SQIVND (reference sequence). V lost 10 bases and J lost 0, with 12 bases in between. The CDR3 has 13 amino acids. The CDR3: CANTGGLNTEAFF. The CDR3 DNA sequence: TGTGCCAATACGGGGGGGCTGAACACTGAAGCTTTCTTT.

The rearrangement joins TRBV11-2 to TRBJ2-2; no reliable D call. CDR3 length: 11 residues. Trimming pared 10 bases from V and 7 bases from J, leaving 10 bases between. Germline V CDR1 and CDR2: SGHAT, FQNNGV. The CDR3 is CATENLGELFF. The CDR3 DNA reads TGTGCCACCGAAAACCTCGGGGAGCTGTTTTTT.

The chain recombines TRBV20-1 with TRBJ2-7; D is perhaps TRBD2 (6 bases). CDR1 DFQATT and CDR2 SNEGSKA come from the germline V gene (reference sequence). CDR3 size: 15 residues. V lost 3 bases and J lost 4, with 19 bases in between. The CDR3 reads CSARDGTSGGYEQYF. In DNA, the CDR3 is TGCAGTGCTAGGGACGGGACTTCTGGGGGTTACGAGCAGTACTTC.

This clonotype came up a few times. This rearrangement joins TRBV9 to TRBJ2-5; TRBD2 matches 11 bases. This CDR3 is 17 amino acids long. J gave up 4 bases and V 0 bases, and 8 bases lay outside the gene matches. The germline V gene has CDR1 SGDLS and CDR2 YYNGEE. CDR3 residues: CASSVVGLAGILETQYF. The CDR3 DNA sequence: TGTGCCAGCAGCGTAGTAGGACTAGCGGGTATACTAGAGACCCAGTACTTC.

J is TRBJ2-1 and V is TRBV11-1, with 9 bases fitting TRBD2. V trimming: 10 bases; J trimming: 1 base; junction bases outside the gene matches: 17. The CDR3 runs to 18 residues. Germline V gives CDR1 SGHAT, CDR2 FQDESV (reference sequence). For the CDR3, the DNA is TGTGCCACTCCCGGGGACGGCAGACTAGCGGCATCCTACAATGAGCAGTTCTTC. The encoded protein is CATPGDGRLAASYNEQFF. Full variable domain (outside the CDR3, taken from reference TRBV11-1 and TRBJ2-1): EAEVAQSPRYKITEKSQAVAFWCDPISGHATLYWYRQILGQGPELLVQFQDESVVDDSQLPKDRFSAERLKGVDSTLKIQPAELGDSAMYLCATPGDGRLAASYNEQFFGPGTRLTVL.

This clonotype was observed a few times. The chain combines TRBV7-3 with TRBJ2-1; 7 bases match TRBD2. With 5 bases clipped from V and 0 bases from J, the junction kept 4 bases outside the gene matches. Germline CDR1 SGHTA, CDR2 FQGTGA. CDR3 length: 15 amino acids. The chain's CDR3 is CASSPLADSYNEQFF. The CDR3 region has the DNA TGTGCCAGCAGCCCTCTAGCGGACTCCTACAATGAGCAGTTCTTC.

This clonotype was counted many times. The chain is built from TRBV5-1 and TRBJ2-7, with D uncertain. V was pared by 1 base and J by 7 bases, with 12 bases between. Germline V gene data show CDR1 as SGHRS and CDR2 as YFSETQ. The CDR3 has 13 amino acids. In nucleotides, the CDR3 is TGCGCCAGCAGCTTGCCACCCCTGCCGGAGCAGTACTTC. This gives the protein CASSLPPLPEQYF.

This clonotype was detected many times. This chain joins TRBV12-3 or TRBV12-4 and TRBJ2-5; 7 bases are shared with TRBD2. The CDR3 is 16 amino acids. Trimming cost V 3 bases and J 1 base; bases outside gene matches: 8. The CDR3 region is CASSFGSGGFQETQYF. The DNA of the CDR3 is TGTGCCAGCAGTTTCGGGTCGGGAGGATTCCAAGAGACCCAGTACTTC.

The CDR3 region has the DNA TGCGCCAGCAGCCCTATTCGGGGAGAGACCCAGTACTTC. Residues: CASSPIRGETQYF. V is TRBV5-1 and J is TRBJ2-5; perhaps TRBD2 as D (5 bases). Trimming shortened V by 4 bases and J by 4 bases, and 11 bases separated the two germline ends. CDR3 length: 13 amino acids. CDR1 and CDR2 (germline): SGHRS, YFSETQ. Full variable domain (missing parts from reference TRBV5-1 and TRBJ2-5): KAGVTQTPRYLIKTRGQQVTLSCSPISGHRSVSWYQQTPGQGLQFLFEYFSETQRNKGNFPGRFSGRQFSNSRSEMNVSTLELGDSALYLCASSPIRGETQYFGPGTRLLVL.

The CDR3 reads CASSQDVRGVYNEQFF. DNA of the CDR3: TGTGCCAGCAGCCAAGATGTCAGGGGGGTCTACAATGAGCAGTTCTTC. This chain links TRBV3-1 with TRBJ2-1, with D possibly matching TRBD1 (7 bases). The germline V and J ends were trimmed by 0 bases and 3 bases, with 12 bases remaining between them. Germline values: CDR1 LGHDT, CDR2 YNNKEL (reference sequence). This CDR3 spans 16 amino acids.

The rearrangement uses TRBV6-1 and TRBJ2-7; D ambiguous. The germline CDR1 and CDR2 sequences are MNHNS and SASEGT. There are 12 residues in the CDR3. Trimming took 2 bases from V and 5 from J, leaving 7 bases between them. CDR3 nucleotide sequence: TGTGCCAGCAGTGAATGGCGAAACGAGCAGTACTTC. Residues: CASSEWRNEQYF.

This rearrangement joins TRBV29-1 to TRBJ1-2; D may be TRBD1 (5 bases). The CDR3 is made up of 14 amino acids. V was trimmed by 4 bases and J by 5 bases, leaving 17 bases between them. Germline CDR1 is SQVTM and CDR2 is ANQGSEA. This CDR3 is CSVGMDGGGYGYTF. CDR3 coding DNA: TGCAGCGTTGGAATGGATGGTGGGGGTTATGGCTACACCTTC.

The V gene is TRBV14, the J gene TRBJ2-7, with a possible D match to TRBD2 (6 bases). This CDR3 has 17 residues. Deletions cut 4 bases from V and 2 bases from J, with 21 bases between. Germline V gives CDR1 SGHDN, CDR2 FVKESK. The CDR3 region has the DNA TGTGCCAGCAGCCCCCTATCGGAGGGGCTAAAGACCTACGAGCAGTACTTC. Translation: CASSPLSEGLKTYEQYF.

This clonotype appeared a few times. The chain links TRBV30 to TRBJ1-3; D is ambiguous. The germline CDR1 and CDR2 sequences are GTSNPN and SVGIG (reference sequence). The CDR3 has 12 residues. The V gene lost 5 bases and the J gene lost 2 bases, with 7 bases spanning the gap. CDR3 coding DNA: TGTGCCTGGGGACGGACTGGAAACACCATATATTTT. This gives the protein CAWGRTGNTIYF.

This clonotype was detected ten times or more. The J gene is TRBJ2-2, the V gene TRBV12-3 or TRBV12-4; TRBD1 is a possible D gene (6 bases). This CDR3 is 17 amino acids long. The V end was cut by 5 bases, the J end by 2 bases, with 18 bases between. The CDR3 is CASSRQPGAINTGELFF. The CDR3 DNA sequence: TGTGCCAGCAGTCGTCAGCCAGGGGCGATCAACACCGGGGAGCTGTTTTTT.

The CDR3 nucleotides are TGTGCCAGCAGCTTAGTAGTCCCGGCAGATACGCAGTATTTT. Residues: CASSLVVPADTQYF. J is TRBJ2-3 and V is TRBV7-9; D not resolved. From germline, CDR1 is SEHNR and CDR2 FQNEAQ (reference sequence). This CDR3 spans 14 amino acids. Trimming stripped 1 base from V and 4 bases from J, with 9 bases between.

This clonotype appeared a few times. The rearrangement links TRBV29-1 to TRBJ1-2, with D uncertain. The germline V gene has CDR1 SQVTM and CDR2 ANQGSEA. V lost 7 bases and J 2 bases, leaving 8 bases between the germline ends. The CDR3 length is 11 residues. CDR3 sequence reads: CSATVNYGYTF. CDR3 coding DNA: TGCAGCGCTACAGTGAACTATGGCTACACCTTC.

V and J are TRBV20-1 and TRBJ2-7; a weak D match, TRBD2 (6 bases). CDR3 length: 14 residues. Germline CDR1 DFQATT, CDR2 SNEGSKA (reference sequence). Trimming took off 2 bases at V and 1 base at J, with 12 bases between the two ends. The CDR3 region has the DNA TGCAGTGCTAGATACCACGGGACTTCCTACGAGCAGTACTTC. Encoded protein: CSARYHGTSYEQYF.

This clonotype was detected ten times or more. The CDR3 here is CASSSAGGSVWNEQFF. CDR3 in DNA: TGCGCCAGCAGCTCAGCGGGAGGGTCTGTATGGAATGAGCAGTTCTTC. This sequence joins TRBV5-1 and TRBJ2-1, with 10 bases fitting TRBD2. CDR3 length: 16 amino acids. V shed 3 bases, J shed 7 bases, and the junction held 10 bases outside the gene matches. Germline-derived CDR1 and CDR2 are SGHRS and YFSETQ.

The gene calls are TRBV27 and TRBJ1-3; TRBD1 is a possible D gene (6 bases). The CDR3 runs to 17 residues. Trimming left V 1 base short and J 0 bases short, with 13 bases between. CDR1 and CDR2 from the germline V gene are MNHEY and SMNVEV (reference sequence). The chain's CDR3 is CASSLFSGGSSGNTIYF. In DNA, the CDR3 is TGTGCCAGCAGTTTATTCTCCGGGGGCAGCTCTGGAAACACCATATATTTT.

This sequence joins TRBV7-2 and TRBJ2-7; weak D call: TRBD2 (5 bases). The CDR3 runs to 14 residues. Trimming left V 0 bases short and J 2 bases short, with 8 bases between. The germline CDR1 and CDR2 sequences are SGHTA and FQGNSA. The CDR3: CASSLAAGPYEQYF. The CDR3 DNA reads TGTGCCAGCAGCTTAGCGGCGGGCCCCTACGAGCAGTACTTC.

This clonotype was observed a single time. The rearrangement links TRBV28 to TRBJ2-1, with D uncertain. CDR1 and CDR2 from the germline V gene are MDHEN and SYDVKM. This CDR3 comprises 14 residues. V lost 1 base, J lost 5 bases, and 9 bases lay in between. CDR3 DNA: TGTGCCAGCAGTTTATTTCCTAGAAACAATGAGCAGTTCTTC. It is translated as CASSLFPRNNEQFF.

This clonotype occurred a few times. This chain connects TRBV20-1 to TRBJ2-7; D possibly matches TRBD1 or TRBD2 (5 bases each). CDR3 length: 14 residues. The germline V and J ends were trimmed by 6 bases and 1 base, with 16 bases remaining between them. Per the germline V gene, CDR1 is DFQATT and CDR2 is SNEGSKA (reference sequence). CDR3 sequence: CSAPRGRISYEQYF. The CDR3 region has the DNA TGCAGTGCCCCTCGGGGCAGAATTTCCTACGAGCAGTACTTC.

This clonotype was seen a few times. This CDR3 is CAISDGAQGLSTDTQYF. The CDR3 coding sequence is TGTGCCATCAGTGATGGGGCACAGGGACTAAGCACAGATACGCAGTATTTT. This sequence joins TRBV10-3 and TRBJ2-3, with TRBD2 as a possible D gene (7 bases). V lost 3 bases to trimming and J lost 0 bases, with 16 bases between them. Per the germline V gene, CDR1 is ENHRY and CDR2 is SYGVKD. The CDR3 sequence is 17 residues long.

This clonotype has just a few counts. The V and J genes are TRBV27 and TRBJ2-2; 7 bases map to TRBD1. J lost 2 bases, V lost 7 bases, and 4 bases had no gene match. CDR1 is MNHEY, CDR2 SMNVEV, per germline (reference sequence). The CDR3 extends over 14 amino acids. As DNA, the CDR3 is TGTGCCAGCAAACAGGGGCCTAACACCGGGGAGCTGTTTTTT. It encodes CASKQGPNTGELFF.